This TCR beta chain was identified during a study of blood T cells in healthy people across ages (dated by TCRdb to the mid-2010s). Regarding the study in general: In model experiments, template switching captured about one uniquely barcoded TCR beta cDNA molecule for every two T cells. To track age-related changes in TCR beta repertoire diversity, the study relied on deep sequencing normalized with unique cDNA molecular identifiers. The donors were divided into four age groups: young (average around 15 years), middle-aged (almost 40), aged (approximately 59) and long-lived (more than 75). To avoid experimental bias, donors of different ages were distributed randomly across sequencing lanes. For two donors (one aged 18 to 29 and one aged 80 or older), the study analyzed two additional independent replicas of 1 million unique cDNA reads from the same blood draw. Overall results and qualifications from the work: A strong correlation was found between observed TCR beta diversity and the percentage of naive T cells measured by flow cytometry. Estimates of total diversity based on one million sequenced T cells were considered lower bounds and underestimates. Donor CMV infection status was unknown, potentially confounding age-related changes in expanded clonotypes. As age increased, observed TCR beta diversity per million T cells dropped in a roughly linear way, and a significant reduction was already evident by age roughly 40. Since profiling was done on bulk unsorted PBMCs, naive and antigen-experienced compartments could not be conclusively compared. Compared with the aged group, more naive CD4+ T cells, fewer expanded clones and increased TCR diversity were shown by the long-lived group, suggesting age selection.

The library was generated by 5' RACE. The sample was run on an Illumina HiSeq 2500. The second PCR ran for about 6 to 12 cycles and used a J-beta primer mix along with a sample-barcoded 5' primer. Each TCR beta cDNA molecule received a unique molecular identifier from a template-switch 5' adaptor carrying 12 random nucleotides. At least 2.5 million CDR3-containing paired-end reads were obtained from each sample. All of the RNA was converted into first-strand cDNA using the Mint cDNA synthesis kit, with a TRBC-specific oligonucleotide serving as the primer. After uracil-DNA glycosylase treatment, a first 18-cycle PCR used universal primers M1SS and BC2_uni_R on all cDNA. In the source study's methods: For normalization, 1 million high-quality reads, each with a distinct molecular identifier, were randomly selected from each sample. Reads sharing molecular identifiers were discarded rather than binned into consensus sequences. MiTCR, set to a Q25 quality threshold and the strictest error-elimination algorithm, was used for CDR3 identification, clonotype clustering and error correction. A nonparametric unseen species model with Euler transformation was used to estimate a lower bound on total TCR beta diversity. Clones were called with MiXCR by TCRdb after fastp trimmed the public reads at Q25, and only in-frame beta chains were retained. Rows matching on CDR3 protein sequence are summarized as one entry with the most common DNA and genes. These V and J calls rely on TCRdb rather than the paper's analysis. This sample is represented by 700,000 to 1,000,000 distinct CDR3 sequences; 40% to 50% of them were singletons. The ten largest make up about a fifth of the sample.

Systemically healthy Caucasian individuals from Russia, some 40 in total and aged about 6 to 90 years, were included as donors. Each donor gave ten milliliters of peripheral blood, drawn into EDTA-treated Vacutainer tubes. Ficoll-Paque density-gradient centrifugation was used to isolate PBMCs, with at least 6.5 million per sample. Total RNA, at least 6 micrograms per sample, was extracted from PBMCs with Trizol reagent. The percentages of naive CD45RAhigh/CD27high T cells were determined by flow cytometry on a PBMC aliquot from every donor. CDR1 and CDR2 are drawn from the germline V gene (reference sequence): SEHNR, FQNEAQ. Unmatched junction bases come to 9, with V trimmed by 7 bases and J by 6 bases. Including the terminal cysteine and phenylalanine, the CDR3 comprises 15 residues. Only the CDR3 DNA is retained, 45 bases long and in frame from the first base. In regard to this clonotype: Its antigen is not yet known. Qualities for individual bases were not recorded, and no much larger clone is one base off.

Sequencing was done on a sample of blood. This TCR was sampled from a man between 60 and 75 years old in good health. The sequence joins TRBV7-9 to TRBJ2-1; 10 junctional bases match TRBD2. The CDR3 protein sequence reads: CASTLGIAGGNEQFF. The DNA sequence reads TGTGCCAGCACCTTGGGTATAGCGGGGGGCAATGAGCAGTTCTTC.